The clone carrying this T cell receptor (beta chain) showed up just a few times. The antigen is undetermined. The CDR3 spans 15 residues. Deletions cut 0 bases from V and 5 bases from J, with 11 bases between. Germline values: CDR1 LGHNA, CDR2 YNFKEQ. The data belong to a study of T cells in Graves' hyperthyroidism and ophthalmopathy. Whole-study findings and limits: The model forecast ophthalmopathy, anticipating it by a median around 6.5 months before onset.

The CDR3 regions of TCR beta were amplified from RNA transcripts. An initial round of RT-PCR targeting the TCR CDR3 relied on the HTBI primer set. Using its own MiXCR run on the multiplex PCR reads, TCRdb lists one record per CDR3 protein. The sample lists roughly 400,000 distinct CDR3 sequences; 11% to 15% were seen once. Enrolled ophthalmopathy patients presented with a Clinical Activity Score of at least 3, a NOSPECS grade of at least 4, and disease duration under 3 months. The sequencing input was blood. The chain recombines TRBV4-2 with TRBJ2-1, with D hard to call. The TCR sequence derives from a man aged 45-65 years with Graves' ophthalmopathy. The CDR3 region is CASSQDRTLNNEQFF. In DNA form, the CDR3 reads TGTGCCAGCAGCCAAGACAGAACGCTAAACAATGAGCAGTTCTTC.